The 25 T cell receptor beta chains below were found in one sample sequenced in a study of T cells in narcolepsy. Sequencing used immunoSEQ multiplex PCR; TCRdb keeps in-frame clones, though not all of them. This sample has tens of thousands of clones, with around 83% found just once. Sequenced sample: CD45RA- memory CD4+ T cells from PBMCs. The receptors derive from a human donor with narcolepsy.

The sample holds one count of this clone. The V gene is TRBV6-5, the J gene TRBJ1-1; D is unresolved. The CDR3 is 15 amino acids. V was shortened by 0 bases and J by 6 bases, with 14 bases between the two germline ends. Germline assignment: CDR1 MNHEY and CDR2 SVGAGI. CDR3 amino acids: CASSYSGRSGAEAFF. In DNA, the CDR3 is TGTGCCAGCAGTTACTCGGGCAGGTCAGGCGCTGAAGCTTTCTTT.

The rearrangement links TRBV30 to TRBJ1-1, with D possibly TRBD1 on 5 matching bases. V dropped 7 bases and J dropped 6 bases, with 15 bases sitting between them. The CDR3 spans 12 residues. Germline values: CDR1 GTSNPN, CDR2 SVGIG (reference sequence). This chain's CDR3 is CASGLPEAEAFF. CDR3 coding DNA: TGTGCCTCGGGACTCCCGGAGGCTGAAGCTTTCTTT. Full variable domain (rest looked up from reference TRBV30 and TRBJ1-1): SQTIHQWPATLVQPVGSPLSLECTVEGTSNPNLYWYRQAAGRGLQLLFYSVGIGQISSEVPQNLSASRPQDRQFILSSKKLLLSDSGFYLCASGLPEAEAFFGQGTRLTVV.

The chain is built from TRBV9 and TRBJ2-5, with unresolved D. CDR3 length equals 13 residues. The V end was cut by 0 bases, the J end by 4 bases, with 7 bases between. Germline CDR1 and CDR2: SGDLS and YYNGEE. The CDR3 nucleotides are TGTGCCAGCAGCGTAGGGGGTCTAGAGACCCAGTACTTC. Encoded protein: CASSVGGLETQYF. The whole variable domain, filled in from reference TRBV9 and TRBJ2-5, reads DSGVTQTPKHLITATGQRVTLRCSPRSGDLSVYWYQQSLDQGLQFLIQYYNGEERAKGNILERFSAQQFPDLHSELNLSSLELGDSALYFCASSVGGLETQYFGPGTRLLVL.

This clone occurred once. The gene calls are TRBV7-2 and TRBJ2-7, with 13 bases that match TRBD2. The V gene end was trimmed by 4 bases and the J gene end by 5 bases; junction bases not matched to a gene: 2. Germline-derived CDR1 and CDR2 are SGHTA and FQGNSA. CDR3 length: 14 amino acids. This CDR3 is CASSSGLAGDEQYF. For the CDR3, the DNA is TGTGCCAGCAGCTCTGGACTAGCGGGAGACGAGCAGTACTTC.

Only one count was recorded for this clone. Its ends do not fully match the called genes, so a read error is possible. The chain carries TRBV7-7 and TRBJ2-3; D is unclear. The germline gives CDR1 SSHAT, CDR2 FNYEAQ (reference sequence). The CDR3 spans 13 residues. The DNA for the CDR3 is TGTGCTAGCAGCTTCGCTCCACCAGATACGCAGTATTTT. Amino acids: CASSFAPPDTQYF.

The chain's CDR3 is CASSPGESNYGYTF. The CDR3 region has the DNA TGTGCCAGCTCACCGGGGGAGTCTAACTATGGCTACACCTTC. V is TRBV18 and J is TRBJ1-2; tentative D call: TRBD1 (5 bases). Germline CDR1 reads KGHSH; CDR2 reads LQKENI. V was cut by 3 bases and J by 0 bases, with 8 bases left in between. The CDR3 loop spans 14 amino acids. Based on the CDR3 plus reference TRBV18 and TRBJ1-2, the full variable domain is NAGVMQNPRHLVRRRGQEARLRCSPMKGHSHVYWYRQLPEEGLKFMVYLQKENIIDESGMPKERFSAEFPKEGPSILRIQQVVRGDSAAYFCASSPGESNYGYTFGSGTRLTVV.

This chain connects TRBV28 to TRBJ1-4; D is undetermined. This CDR3 is 16 amino acids long. Germline loops: CDR1 MDHEN, CDR2 SYDVKM. Between the trimmed V and J ends, which lost 5 bases and 0 bases, there was a span of 13 bases. CDR3 sequence reads: CASSLVPAATNEKLFF. CDR3 DNA: TGTGCCAGCAGTCTGGTTCCCGCTGCAACTAATGAAAAACTGTTTTTT. Combining the CDR3 with reference TRBV28 and TRBJ1-4 gives the whole variable domain DVKVTQSSRYLVKRTGEKVFLECVQDMDHENMFWYRQDPGLGLRLIYFSYDVKMKEKGDIPEGYSVSREKKERFSLILESASTNQTSMYLCASSLVPAATNEKLFFGSGTQLSVL.

The rearrangement uses TRBV5-1 and TRBJ1-1; D is unresolved. The germline CDR1 and CDR2 sequences are SGHRS and YFSETQ. The CDR3 runs 12 residues. V dropped 2 bases and J dropped 1 base, with 3 bases sitting between them. This CDR3 reads CASSLRNTEAFF. The CDR3 DNA reads as TGCGCCAGCAGCTTACGGAACACTGAAGCTTTCTTT.

This chain links TRBV6-5 with TRBJ2-1; 8 bases are shared with TRBD1. Germline CDR1 reads MNHEY; CDR2 reads SVGAGI. With V trimmed by 8 bases and J by 2 bases, 5 bases remained unmatched. The CDR3 covers 14 residues. Written as DNA, the CDR3 is TGTGCCAGCGTCCCGGGACAGGCCTACAATGAGCAGTTCTTC. Translated: CASVPGQAYNEQFF.

This chain uses TRBV27 with TRBJ1-2; D gene ambiguous. The CDR3 extends over 13 amino acids. V was pared by 2 bases and J by 8 bases, with 12 bases between. Germline CDR1 reads MNHEY; CDR2 reads SMNVEV (reference sequence). CDR3 loop: CASSLVEGSGYTF. CDR3 nucleotides: TGTGCCAGCAGTTTAGTGGAGGGATCGGGCTACACCTTC.

This chain connects TRBV27 to TRBJ2-7, with 8 bases that match TRBD2. The ends lost 2 bases at V and 6 bases at J; junction bases unmatched: 12. Germline loops: CDR1 MNHEY, CDR2 SMNVEV (reference sequence). The CDR3 loop spans 16 amino acids. In nucleotides, the CDR3 is TGTGCCAGCAGTTTAGAGGTGCGGGAGGCCCCCCTCGAGCAGTACTTC. The encoded protein is CASSLEVREAPLEQYF.

The V and J genes are TRBV7-3 and TRBJ1-1; 10 positions agree with TRBD1. The ends lost 4 bases at V and 1 base at J; junction bases unmatched: 9. The CDR3 loop spans 17 amino acids. Germline V CDR1 and CDR2: SGHTA, FQGTGA. The DNA for the CDR3 is TGTGCCAGCAGCTCCGTCCCGGGACAGGGGAGGAACACTGAAGCTTTCTTT. As protein: CASSSVPGQGRNTEAFF.

The chain carries TRBV28 and TRBJ1-5; D is possibly TRBD1 (5 bases). CDR3 length equals 16 residues. V was shortened by 5 bases and J by 0 bases, with 14 bases between the two germline ends. Per germline, CDR1 MDHEN and CDR2 SYDVKM. Written as DNA, the CDR3 is TGTGCCAGCAGTCTTGGGGGTTTTGATAGCAATCAGCCCCAGCATTTT. This sequence encodes CASSLGGFDSNQPQHF.

The rearrangement links TRBV6-5 to TRBJ1-3; TRBD1 aligns across 10 bases. The CDR3 sequence is 14 residues long. V lost 6 bases to trimming and J lost 8 bases; unmatched junction nucleotides: 7. CDR1 and CDR2 from the germline V gene are MNHEY and SVGAGI. The CDR3 DNA reads TGTGCCAGCAGCCTCCGGGGACAGGGGTACACCATATATTTT. Translating gives CASSLRGQGYTIYF.

This chain uses TRBV29-1 with TRBJ2-7; D possibly corresponds to TRBD1 (6 bases). Trimming removed 6 bases from V and 9 bases from J, with 15 bases in between. The length of the CDR3 is 11 residues. Per the germline V gene, CDR1 is SQVTM and CDR2 is ANQGSEA. The CDR3 reads CSVATGVGQYF. The CDR3 bases are TGCAGCGTAGCGACAGGTGTGGGGCAGTACTTC.

The chain combines TRBV27 with TRBJ1-2, with D uncertain. CDR3 length equals 14 residues. In germline, CDR1 is MNHEY, CDR2 SMNVEV (reference sequence). V was clipped by 6 bases and J by 0 bases, with 11 bases between them. Here the CDR3 reads CASRGYGPNYGYTF. The CDR3 region has the DNA TGTGCCAGCAGGGGTTACGGCCCTAACTATGGCTACACCTTC.

The chain is built from TRBV6-1 and TRBJ2-1; TRBD2 might be the D (5 bases). V lost 5 bases and J 8 bases, leaving 16 bases between the germline ends. Per germline, CDR1 MNHNS and CDR2 SASEGT. CDR3 length: 14 amino acids. CDR3 nucleotide sequence: TGTGCCAGCAGTATACGGGATCACCCACATGAGCAGTTCTTC. Its protein product is CASSIRDHPHEQFF.

This rearrangement joins TRBV11-3 to TRBJ1-2, with 9 bases matching TRBD1. Germline trimming cut 5 bases from V and 6 bases from J; bases unmatched to any gene: 10. The CDR3 is 15 amino acids. CDR1 is SGHNT, CDR2 YENEEA, per germline. The CDR3 nucleotides read TGTGCCAGCAGCGCAGGACAGGGGAAGGGGGATGGCTACACCTTC. Its protein product is CASSAGQGKGDGYTF.

J is TRBJ2-2 and V is TRBV30, with a weak D call TRBD2 (5 bases). V dropped 2 bases and J dropped 6 bases, with 16 bases sitting between them. Germline CDR1 GTSNPN, CDR2 SVGIG (reference sequence). The CDR3 contains 15 residues. CDR3 coding DNA: TGTGCCTGGAGTCAGGAGGTGTTTCGCCCCGGGGAGCTGTTTTTT. Translating gives CAWSQEVFRPGELFF.

The V gene is TRBV5-4, the J gene TRBJ1-1, with 7 bases fitting TRBD1. After removal of 1 base from V and 1 base from J, the junction contained 13 bases not matched to a gene. This CDR3 has 18 amino acids. The germline V gene encodes CDR1 SGHNT and CDR2 YYREEE (reference sequence). The CDR3 DNA sequence: TGTGCCAGCAGCTTGACAGGGGCCCCAGGGGGGAGGAACACTGAAGCTTTCTTT. Amino acid sequence: CASSLTGAPGGRNTEAFF.

The chain combines TRBV19 with TRBJ1-5, with TRBD1 matching 8 bases. Trimming cost V 4 bases and J 6 bases; bases outside gene matches: 8. The CDR3 extends over 15 amino acids. Germline V gene sequence: CDR1 LNHDA, CDR2 SQIVND (reference sequence). CDR3 coding DNA: TGTGCCAGTAGTACCGGACAGGGCGGGGGTCAGCCCCAGCATTTT. This encodes CASSTGQGGGQPQHF.

The chain is built from TRBV5-1 and TRBJ2-2, with TRBD1 matching 9 bases. With V trimmed by 7 bases and J by 5 bases, 6 bases remained unmatched. The CDR3 runs to 14 residues. Per the germline V gene, CDR1 is SGHRS and CDR2 is YFSETQ. CDR3 sequence: CASGGTGSTGELFF. For the CDR3, the DNA is TGCGCCAGCGGAGGGACAGGGTCAACCGGGGAGCTGTTTTTT. Filled out from reference TRBV5-1 and TRBJ2-2, the complete variable domain reads KAGVTQTPRYLIKTRGQQVTLSCSPISGHRSVSWYQQTPGQGLQFLFEYFSETQRNKGNFPGRFSGRQFSNSRSEMNVSTLELGDSALYLCASGGTGSTGELFFGEGSRLTVL.

The chain has TRBV5-4 and TRBJ2-6; D is unresolved. Germline CDR1 and CDR2: SGHNT and YYREEE (reference sequence). The V end was cut by 3 bases, the J end by 0 bases, with 10 bases between. CDR3 length: 16 residues. In DNA, the CDR3 is TGTGCCAGCAGCTCGGACCCGAACTCTGGGGCCAACGTCCTGACTTTC. Its protein product is CASSSDPNSGANVLTF.

The chain carries TRBV29-1 and TRBJ1-1; possibly TRBD1 for D (6 bases). This CDR3 has 16 amino acids. Trimming stripped 1 base from V and 0 bases from J, with 15 bases between. Germline CDR1 reads SQVTM; CDR2 reads ANQGSEA. CDR3 DNA: TGCAGCGTTGAAGGTCCAGGGGTTGGATTGAACACTGAAGCTTTCTTT. Residues: CSVEGPGVGLNTEAFF.

This chain uses TRBV7-3 with TRBJ2-6; 8 bases line up with TRBD1. CDR1 SGHTA and CDR2 FQGTGA come from the germline V gene. Trimming cost V 5 bases and J 1 base; bases outside gene matches: 7. This CDR3 region has 17 residues. The CDR3 nucleotides read TGTGCCAGCAGCCGGACAGGGAGTATTTCTGGGGCCAACGTCCTGACTTTC. This translates into CASSRTGSISGANVLTF.